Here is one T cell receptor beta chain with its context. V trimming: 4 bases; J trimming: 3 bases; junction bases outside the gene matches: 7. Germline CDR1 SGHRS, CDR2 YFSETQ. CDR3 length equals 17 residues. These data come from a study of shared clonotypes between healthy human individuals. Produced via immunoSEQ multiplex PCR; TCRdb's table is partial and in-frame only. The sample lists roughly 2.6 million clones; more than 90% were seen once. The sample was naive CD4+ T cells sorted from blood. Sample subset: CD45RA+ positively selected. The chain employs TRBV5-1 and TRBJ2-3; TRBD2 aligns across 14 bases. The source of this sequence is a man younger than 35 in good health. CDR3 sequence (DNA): TGCGCCAGCAGCAGGGGACTAGCGGGAGTGAGAACAGATACGCAGTATTTT. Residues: CASSRGLAGVRTDTQYF.